These T cell receptor beta chains were read from a single sample in a study of identical twins. A single record per CDR3 protein comes from TCRdb applying MiXCR to the 5' RACE reads. The data show approximately 600,000 distinct CDR3 sequences, around 7.4% seen once. These data also formed part of another study, on yellow fever vaccine responses in identical twins.

The sample taken for sequencing was PBMCs. The receptors were sampled from a woman aged 18-29 years in good health. Both conserved end residues are part of each CDR3. Each record gives: clone size, D gene, V gene, J gene, CDR3 length, CDR3 DNA, CDR3 protein. The D gene is left open where the match is weak. Part of the rows lack a size; the others show once, few, many or a class for expanded clones.

clone size: NA; D gene: TRBD2; V gene: TRBV20-1; J gene: TRBJ2-7; CDR3 length: 14; CDR3 DNA: TGCAGTGCGTTGGTAGCGGGAGGTGTTATTTGGCAGTACTTC; CDR3 protein: CSALVAGGVIWQYF
clone size: many; D gene: NA; V gene: TRBV27; J gene: TRBJ2-1; CDR3 length: 13; CDR3 DNA: TGTGCCAGCAGTTTGGCTAGTGGTGCTGAGCAGTTCTTC; CDR3 protein: CASSLASGAEQFF
clone size: many; D gene: NA; V gene: TRBV20-1; J gene: TRBJ2-3; CDR3 length: 12; CDR3 DNA: TGCAGTGGCGGGGCCTACACAGATACGCAGTATTTT; CDR3 protein: CSGGAYTDTQYF
clone size: few; D gene: NA; V gene: TRBV12-3/TRBV12-4; J gene: TRBJ2-1; CDR3 length: 11; CDR3 DNA: TGTGCCAGCAGTAAGTTCAATGAGCAGTTCTTC; CDR3 protein: CASSKFNEQFF
clone size: NA; D gene: NA; V gene: TRBV7-8; J gene: TRBJ1-1; CDR3 length: 14; CDR3 DNA: TGTGCCAGCAGCTTAGCCCCGGGGCTTCTCGAAGCTTTCTTT; CDR3 protein: CASSLAPGLLEAFF
clone size: few; D gene: TRBD1; V gene: TRBV6-5; J gene: TRBJ1-2; CDR3 length: 12; CDR3 DNA: TGTGCCAGCAGATCACAGGGGAGTGGCTACACCTTC; CDR3 protein: CASRSQGSGYTF
clone size: few; D gene: NA; V gene: TRBV29-1; J gene: TRBJ2-5; CDR3 length: 15; CDR3 DNA: TGCAGCGCCACAGAGGACTCGGAAGTTGGCAGGTCCCAGTACTTC; CDR3 protein: CSATEDSEVGRSQYF
clone size: few; D gene: NA; V gene: TRBV9; J gene: TRBJ2-1; CDR3 length: 12; CDR3 DNA: TGTGCCAGCAGCGGTGAGGGGGGGGAGCAGTTCTTC; CDR3 protein: CASSGEGGEQFF
clone size: many; D gene: NA; V gene: TRBV20-1; J gene: TRBJ2-3; CDR3 length: 15; CDR3 DNA: TGCAGTGCTAGAGATGGCCCCATTAGGGCAGATACGCAGTATTTT; CDR3 protein: CSARDGPIRADTQYF
clone size: NA; D gene: NA; V gene: TRBV7-8; J gene: TRBJ2-7; CDR3 length: 13; CDR3 DNA: TGTGCCAGCAGCTTAGTAGGAAGCTCCGAGCAGTACTTC; CDR3 protein: CASSLVGSSEQYF
clone size: NA; D gene: NA; V gene: TRBV27; J gene: TRBJ2-5; CDR3 length: 14; CDR3 DNA: TGTGCCAGCAGCCCCGGTGGGAAGAGGGAGACCCAGTACTTC; CDR3 protein: CASSPGGKRETQYF
clone size: NA; D gene: NA; V gene: TRBV15; J gene: TRBJ1-6; CDR3 length: 14; CDR3 DNA: TGTGCCACCAGCTCGGGACACGTCTATTCACCCCTCCACTTT; CDR3 protein: CATSSGHVYSPLHF
clone size: once; D gene: NA; V gene: TRBV27; J gene: TRBJ2-3; CDR3 length: 13; CDR3 DNA: TGTGCCAGCAGTCTAAGTGGTGGAGATACGCAGTATTTT; CDR3 protein: CASSLSGGDTQYF
clone size: NA; D gene: TRBD2; V gene: TRBV19; J gene: TRBJ2-2; CDR3 length: 15; CDR3 DNA: TGTGCCAGTATTTCTCTTGCGGGGGGCACCGGGGAGCTGTTTTTT; CDR3 protein: CASISLAGGTGELFF
clone size: NA; D gene: NA; V gene: TRBV29-1; J gene: TRBJ2-3; CDR3 length: 13; CDR3 DNA: TGCAGCGCTCCCCGAGAGGGGACAGATACGCAGTATTTT; CDR3 protein: CSAPREGTDTQYF
clone size: NA; D gene: NA; V gene: TRBV15; J gene: TRBJ1-4; CDR3 length: 16; CDR3 DNA: TGTGCCACCAGCAGAGTTGCGGGCAGGGTAGGAGAAAAACTGTTTTTT; CDR3 protein: CATSRVAGRVGEKLFF
clone size: NA; D gene: NA; V gene: TRBV12-3/TRBV12-4; J gene: TRBJ2-6; CDR3 length: 16; CDR3 DNA: TGTGCCAGCAAGGACGGGACAAGCTCTGGGGCCAACGTCCTGACTTTC; CDR3 protein: CASKDGTSSGANVLTF
clone size: NA; D gene: TRBD1; V gene: TRBV2; J gene: TRBJ2-3; CDR3 length: 18; CDR3 DNA: TGTGCCAGCAGTTTTAAGGGGACAGCCATATTCCTCACAGATACGCAGTATTTT; CDR3 protein: CASSFKGTAIFLTDTQYF
clone size: many; D gene: NA; V gene: TRBV20-1; J gene: TRBJ1-1; CDR3 length: 14; CDR3 DNA: TGCAGTGCTCCGAGACCGACCAGTGGCACTGAAGCTTTCTTT; CDR3 protein: CSAPRPTSGTEAFF
clone size: few; D gene: TRBD1; V gene: TRBV12-3/TRBV12-4; J gene: TRBJ2-3; CDR3 length: 15; CDR3 DNA: TGTGCCAGCAACCCCGGGACAGGCCGCACAGATACGCAGTATTTT; CDR3 protein: CASNPGTGRTDTQYF
clone size: few; D gene: TRBD2; V gene: TRBV10-3; J gene: TRBJ2-1; CDR3 length: 10; CDR3 DNA: TGTGCCACCGGGGGGGCTGAGCAGTTCTTC; CDR3 protein: CATGGAEQFF
clone size: NA; D gene: TRBD1; V gene: TRBV7-2; J gene: TRBJ2-1; CDR3 length: 14; CDR3 DNA: TGTGCCAGCAGACACGACAGGGTCTACAATGAGCAGTTCTTC; CDR3 protein: CASRHDRVYNEQFF
clone size: many; D gene: TRBD1; V gene: TRBV12-3/TRBV12-4; J gene: TRBJ2-5; CDR3 length: 15; CDR3 DNA: TGTGCCAGCACCCTCGACAGGGGTGGCCAAGAGACCCAGTACTTC; CDR3 protein: CASTLDRGGQETQYF
clone size: few; D gene: NA; V gene: TRBV7-2; J gene: TRBJ2-1; CDR3 length: 16; CDR3 DNA: TGTGCCAGCAGCTTATTGGGGCTACCACCGGACAATGAGCAGTTCTTC; CDR3 protein: CASSLLGLPPDNEQFF
clone size: NA; D gene: NA; V gene: TRBV4-1; J gene: TRBJ2-3; CDR3 length: 20; CDR3 DNA: TGCGCCAGCAGCCAAGATCCTATAGGACGTCGATTCCCTAGCACAGATACGCAGTATTTT; CDR3 protein: CASSQDPIGRRFPSTDTQYF
clone size: NA; D gene: NA; V gene: TRBV7-6; J gene: TRBJ2-5; CDR3 length: 15; CDR3 DNA: TGTGCCAGCAGCTCTTCTAATAGTTGGGGAGAGACCCAGTACTTC; CDR3 protein: CASSSSNSWGETQYF
clone size: many; D gene: NA; V gene: TRBV12-3/TRBV12-4; J gene: TRBJ1-1; CDR3 length: 12; CDR3 DNA: TGTGCCAGCAGGGACCAGACAGGCGAAGCTTTCTTT; CDR3 protein: CASRDQTGEAFF
clone size: few; D gene: NA; V gene: TRBV18; J gene: TRBJ2-7; CDR3 length: 14; CDR3 DNA: TGTGCCAGCTCAGTTACCCAAACTACCTACGAGCAGTACTTC; CDR3 protein: CASSVTQTTYEQYF
clone size: NA; D gene: TRBD1; V gene: TRBV18; J gene: TRBJ2-5; CDR3 length: 17; CDR3 DNA: TGTGCCAGCTCACCGGGCCGTGGGACAGGGTACCAAGAGACCCAGTACTTC; CDR3 protein: CASSPGRGTGYQETQYF
clone size: NA; D gene: TRBD2; V gene: TRBV9; J gene: TRBJ2-1; CDR3 length: 19; CDR3 DNA: TGTGCCAGCAGCGCCAAGACCACCGGGGGGACTAGCGGCTACAATGAGCAGTTCTTC; CDR3 protein: CASSAKTTGGTSGYNEQFF
clone size: many; D gene: NA; V gene: TRBV12-3/TRBV12-4; J gene: TRBJ2-1; CDR3 length: 15; CDR3 DNA: TGTGCCAGCACCTCCTATGCGGGACTCTACAATGAGCAGTTCTTC; CDR3 protein: CASTSYAGLYNEQFF
clone size: NA; D gene: TRBD2; V gene: TRBV10-3; J gene: TRBJ2-1; CDR3 length: 16; CDR3 DNA: TGTGCCATCAGTGGCCTTAGCGGGAGGGCCTCGGATGAGCAGTTCTTC; CDR3 protein: CAISGLSGRASDEQFF
clone size: many; D gene: TRBD1; V gene: TRBV20-1; J gene: TRBJ1-1; CDR3 length: 15; CDR3 DNA: TGCAGTGCCACTGGTTGGAGACAGGGGAACACTGAAGCTTTCTTT; CDR3 protein: CSATGWRQGNTEAFF
clone size: many; D gene: NA; V gene: TRBV27; J gene: TRBJ2-7; CDR3 length: 15; CDR3 DNA: TGTGCCAGCAGTTTATCCCGGGCCGCAACCTACGAGCAGTACTTC; CDR3 protein: CASSLSRAATYEQYF
clone size: few; D gene: NA; V gene: TRBV5-1; J gene: TRBJ2-2; CDR3 length: 15; CDR3 DNA: TGCGCCAGCAGCCACGGACGACTGAACACCGGGGAGCTGTTTTTT; CDR3 protein: CASSHGRLNTGELFF
clone size: many; D gene: NA; V gene: TRBV11-2; J gene: TRBJ2-5; CDR3 length: 16; CDR3 DNA: TGTGCCAGCAGCTTTACCCTACGGGACAACCAAGAGACCCAGTACTTC; CDR3 protein: CASSFTLRDNQETQYF
clone size: few; D gene: NA; V gene: TRBV5-1; J gene: TRBJ2-5; CDR3 length: 14; CDR3 DNA: TGCGCCAGCAGCTCGGTTTCCAGCGGAGAGACCCAGTACTTC; CDR3 protein: CASSSVSSGETQYF
clone size: many; D gene: TRBD1; V gene: TRBV5-1; J gene: TRBJ1-1; CDR3 length: 16; CDR3 DNA: TGCGCCAGCAGCTTCGACAGGGGTGGGGCCGCCACTGAAGCTTTCTTT; CDR3 protein: CASSFDRGGAATEAFF
clone size: few; D gene: TRBD1; V gene: TRBV27; J gene: TRBJ2-7; CDR3 length: 13; CDR3 DNA: TGTGCCAGCAGTCGGACAGGGAAATACGAGCAGTACTTC; CDR3 protein: CASSRTGKYEQYF
clone size: few; D gene: NA; V gene: TRBV6-1; J gene: TRBJ2-1; CDR3 length: 14; CDR3 DNA: TGTGCCAGCAACAGACAGGACTCCTACAATGAGCAGTTCTTC; CDR3 protein: CASNRQDSYNEQFF
clone size: few; D gene: NA; V gene: TRBV29-1; J gene: TRBJ1-1; CDR3 length: 12; CDR3 DNA: TGCAGCAGCCACCCGGACGCTGCTGAAGCTTTCTTT; CDR3 protein: CSSHPDAAEAFF
clone size: NA; D gene: NA; V gene: TRBV4-1; J gene: TRBJ1-2; CDR3 length: 15; CDR3 DNA: TGCGCCAGCAGCCAAGATCCTGCAGAGAACTATGGCTACACCTTC; CDR3 protein: CASSQDPAENYGYTF
clone size: many; D gene: TRBD2; V gene: TRBV20-1; J gene: TRBJ2-3; CDR3 length: 16; CDR3 DNA: TGCAGTGCCGCCGGGACTAGCTACGGGAGGACAGATACGCAGTATTTT; CDR3 protein: CSAAGTSYGRTDTQYF
clone size: many; D gene: TRBD1; V gene: TRBV7-2; J gene: TRBJ1-6; CDR3 length: 14; CDR3 DNA: TGTGCCAGCAGCCAGAGGGGGCCGGTTTCACCCCTCCACTTT; CDR3 protein: CASSQRGPVSPLHF
clone size: many; D gene: NA; V gene: TRBV4-1; J gene: TRBJ1-5; CDR3 length: 14; CDR3 DNA: TGCGCCAGCAGCCAAGATGACAGTAAAGCGCCCCAGCATTTT; CDR3 protein: CASSQDDSKAPQHF
clone size: few; D gene: NA; V gene: TRBV11-2; J gene: TRBJ2-5; CDR3 length: 12; CDR3 DNA: TGTGCCAGCAGCTTACGTACGGAGACCCAGTACTTC; CDR3 protein: CASSLRTETQYF
clone size: many; D gene: NA; V gene: TRBV29-1; J gene: TRBJ2-1; CDR3 length: 13; CDR3 DNA: TGCAGCATCCGGGACGGGGGCTACAATGAGCAGTTCTTC; CDR3 protein: CSIRDGGYNEQFF
clone size: NA; D gene: NA; V gene: TRBV29-1; J gene: TRBJ2-5; CDR3 length: 13; CDR3 DNA: TGCAGCGGCGAACGAAGGGGGCAAGAGACCCAGTACTTC; CDR3 protein: CSGERRGQETQYF
clone size: many; D gene: TRBD2; V gene: TRBV29-1; J gene: TRBJ2-3; CDR3 length: 14; CDR3 DNA: TGCAGCGTTTGGAGTAGCGGGAGCACAGATACGCAGTATTTT; CDR3 protein: CSVWSSGSTDTQYF
clone size: many; D gene: NA; V gene: TRBV2; J gene: TRBJ2-5; CDR3 length: 13; CDR3 DNA: TGTGCCAGCCACTTTTATGGCCAAGAGACCCAGTACTTC; CDR3 protein: CASHFYGQETQYF
clone size: many; D gene: TRBD1; V gene: TRBV4-2; J gene: TRBJ2-1; CDR3 length: 17; CDR3 DNA: TGTGCCAGCAGCCAAGATCGTAGGGACAGAAGTCACAATGAGCAGTTCTTC; CDR3 protein: CASSQDRRDRSHNEQFF
clone size: many; D gene: TRBD2; V gene: TRBV20-1; J gene: TRBJ2-1; CDR3 length: 14; CDR3 DNA: TGCAGTGCTAGAGATCTAGCGGGAGACAATGAGCAGTTCTTC; CDR3 protein: CSARDLAGDNEQFF